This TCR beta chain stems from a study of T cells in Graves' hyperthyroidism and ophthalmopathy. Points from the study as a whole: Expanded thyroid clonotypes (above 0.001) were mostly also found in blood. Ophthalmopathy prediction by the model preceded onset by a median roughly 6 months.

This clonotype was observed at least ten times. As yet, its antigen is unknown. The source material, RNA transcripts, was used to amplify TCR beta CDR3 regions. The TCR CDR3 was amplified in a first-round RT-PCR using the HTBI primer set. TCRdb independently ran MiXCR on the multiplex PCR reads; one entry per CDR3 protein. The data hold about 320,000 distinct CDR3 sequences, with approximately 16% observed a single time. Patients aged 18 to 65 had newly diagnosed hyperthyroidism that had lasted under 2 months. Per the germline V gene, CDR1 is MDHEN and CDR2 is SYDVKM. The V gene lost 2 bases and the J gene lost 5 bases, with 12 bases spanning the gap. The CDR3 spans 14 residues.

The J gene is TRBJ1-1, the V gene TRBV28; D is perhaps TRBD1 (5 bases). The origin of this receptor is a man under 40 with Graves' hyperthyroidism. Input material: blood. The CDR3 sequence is CASSLKRGQTEAFF. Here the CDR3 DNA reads TGTGCCAGCAGTTTAAAAAGGGGCCAAACTGAAGCTTTCTTT.